This T cell receptor (beta chain) was recorded in a study of blood T cell repertoires in COVID-19. The table came from immunoSEQ multiplex PCR; TCRdb's copy has only in-frame clones and leaves some out. This sample has about 400,000 clones, with roughly 86% found just once. CDR3 size: 14 residues. Trimming removed 6 bases from V and 5 bases from J, with 15 bases in between. Germline assignment: CDR1 SGHNT and CDR2 YYREEE (reference sequence). V gene TRBV5-4 combines with J gene TRBJ2-1; possible D gene TRBD2, 7 bases. The sequence was obtained from a middle-aged woman with acute COVID-19. Sequenced: PBMCs or T cells enriched from blood (not recorded which). As DNA, the CDR3 is TGTGCCAGCAAACGGGGGGCGATGAACAATGAGCAGTTCTTC. Residues: CASKRGAMNNEQFF.